The 24 T cell receptor beta chains given below trace back to one sample, sequenced in a study of T-cell reconstitution after alpha-beta-depleted transplantation in children (dated by TCRdb to the mid-2010s). Library creation used PCR. Instrument used: Illumina HiSeq 2500. To normalize quantification of the TCRbeta repertoire, the TCR libraries were built with molecular barcoding that relied on unique molecular identifiers. Clones were called with MiXCR by TCRdb after fastp trimmed the public reads at Q25, and only in-frame beta chains were retained. Every distinct CDR3 protein forms one entry, paired with its most common genes and DNA. The sample profile shows about 900,000 distinct CDR3 sequences; about 29% of them were found once. Roughly 31% of the sample is in the top ten clones. The treatment or condition label, as the study defines it: allogeneic hematopoietic cell transplantation with graft depleted of TCRalphabeta T cells and CD19 B cells.

The input for sequencing was PBMCs, mostly from graft donor cells, taken 360 days after TCRalphabeta/CD19-depleted stem cell transplant. The receptors shown here come from a boy less than two years old who had a stem cell transplant for SCID, so the T cells may come from the graft donor.

The genes are TRBV12-3 or TRBV12-4 and TRBJ1-5, with 7 bases identical to TRBD1. This CDR3 is built from 15 residues. Trimming took 1 base from V and 4 from J; bases not matched to a gene: 4. The CDR3 DNA is TGTGCCAGCAGTTTAGTTACAGGGGCAAATCAGCCCCAGCATTTT. This translates into CASSLVTGANQPQHF.

The chain recombines TRBV5-1 with TRBJ1-1, with a weak D call TRBD1 (5 bases). Per the germline V gene, CDR1 is SGHRS and CDR2 is YFSETQ. The germline V and J ends were trimmed by 2 bases and 1 base, with 12 bases remaining between them. This CDR3 has 15 amino acids. This CDR3 is CASSLLTAANTEAFF. CDR3 coding DNA: TGCGCCAGCAGCTTATTGACAGCCGCGAACACTGAAGCTTTCTTT.

This clonotype was seen more than once but under ten times. The chain recombines TRBV4-2 with TRBJ2-7, with D possibly matching TRBD1 (6 bases). Per germline, CDR1 LGHNA and CDR2 YNFKEQ. The germline V and J ends were trimmed by 4 bases and 5 bases, with 12 bases remaining between them. The CDR3 consists of 13 residues. CDR3 nucleotide sequence: TGTGCCAGCAGCCCCACACAGGGCCACGAGCAGTACTTC. Residues: CASSPTQGHEQYF.

The chain combines TRBV12-3 or TRBV12-4 with TRBJ1-1; D possibly corresponds to TRBD1 (5 bases). Deletions cut 7 bases from V and 8 bases from J, with 23 bases between. The CDR3 is made up of 15 amino acids. CDR3 DNA: TGTGCCAGCATTAGTTCGGGACGAGGCCCCCCGGAAGCTTTCTTT. Its translation: CASISSGRGPPEAFF.

CDR3 nucleotides: TGTGCCAGCGATGGAGAGGGGACGGACACTGAAGCTTTCTTT. Its protein product is CASDGEGTDTEAFF. J is TRBJ1-1 and V is TRBV12-3 or TRBV12-4, with D possibly being TRBD1 (5 bases). V dropped 8 bases and J dropped 3 bases, with 16 bases sitting between them. The length of the CDR3 is 14 residues.

The chain has TRBV5-1 and TRBJ2-4; D is perhaps TRBD2 (5 bases). The germline V gene has CDR1 SGHRS and CDR2 YFSETQ. This CDR3 is built from 16 residues. Trimming removed 0 bases from V and 8 bases from J, with 18 bases in between. CDR3 sequence: CASSLGLVVVRDIQYF. The DNA of the CDR3 is TGCGCCAGCAGCTTGGGCCTAGTTGTTGTGAGGGACATTCAGTACTTC. Drawing the rest from reference TRBV5-1 and TRBJ2-4, the complete variable domain is KAGVTQTPRYLIKTRGQQVTLSCSPISGHRSVSWYQQTPGQGLQFLFEYFSETQRNKGNFPGRFSGRQFSNSRSEMNVSTLELGDSALYLCASSLGLVVVRDIQYFGAGTRLSVL.

This clonotype was counted a few times. This chain joins TRBV5-1 and TRBJ2-1, with D tentatively TRBD2 (6 bases). The CDR3 consists of 15 residues. Germline V gene lookup returns CDR1 SGHRS and CDR2 YFSETQ. The V end was cut by 7 bases, the J end by 6 bases, with 20 bases between. CDR3 protein: CASGGSPGGANEQFF. In DNA form, the CDR3 reads TGCGCCAGCGGAGGGTCCCCGGGCGGGGCCAATGAGCAGTTCTTC.

The gene calls are TRBV7-3 and TRBJ2-1; 9 nucleotides align to TRBD2. Trimming cost V 5 bases and J 7 bases; bases outside gene matches: 9. The CDR3 extends over 15 amino acids. Germline CDR1 and CDR2: SGHTA and FQGTGA. CDR3 sequence (DNA): TGTGCCAGCAGCCCCCAGCGGGGGGTTGAAAATGAGCAGTTCTTC. Translating it yields CASSPQRGVENEQFF.

There are a few counts of this clonotype. The gene calls are TRBV4-2 and TRBJ2-2, with TRBD1 matching 7 bases. The CDR3 spans 15 residues. V lost 0 bases, J lost 7 bases, and 5 bases stayed unmatched. CDR1 and CDR2 (germline): LGHNA, YNFKEQ. CDR3: CASSQDSGTDGELFF. For the CDR3, the DNA is TGTGCCAGCAGCCAAGACTCGGGGACAGACGGGGAGCTGTTTTTT.

The chain uses TRBV4-1 and TRBJ2-3; D possibly corresponds to TRBD2 (6 bases). The CDR3 is 19 residues long. Germline CDR1 MGHRA, CDR2 YSYEKL. The V gene lost 1 base and the J gene lost 2 bases, with 22 bases spanning the gap. The CDR3 protein is CASSQGRIRGTSDTDTQYF. Here the CDR3 DNA reads TGCGCCAGCAGCCAAGGACGGATTCGCGGGACGAGCGACACAGATACGCAGTATTTT.

This clonotype turned up a few times. J is TRBJ2-3 and V is TRBV18, with D possibly matching TRBD1 (5 bases). V was cut by 5 bases and J by 1 base, with 10 bases left in between. This CDR3 region has 14 residues. In germline, CDR1 is KGHSH, CDR2 LQKENI. Written as DNA, the CDR3 is TGTGCCAGCTCAGCCAGGGCGGGCACAGATACGCAGTATTTT. It codes for CASSARAGTDTQYF. Filled out from reference TRBV18 and TRBJ2-3, the complete variable domain reads NAGVMQNPRHLVRRRGQEARLRCSPMKGHSHVYWYRQLPEEGLKFMVYLQKENIIDESGMPKERFSAEFPKEGPSILRIQQVVRGDSAAYFCASSARAGTDTQYFGPGTRLTVL.

The chain has TRBV3-1 and TRBJ1-1; TRBD1 matches 8 bases. Losses at the gene ends were 3 bases for V and 5 bases for J; bases not matched to a gene: 5. The CDR3 is made up of 14 amino acids. Germline CDR1 and CDR2: LGHDT and YNNKEL (reference sequence). The CDR3, as DNA: TGTGCCAGCAGCCACCAGGGGGCGCGGACTGAAGCTTTCTTT. Translating gives CASSHQGARTEAFF.

This clonotype was observed a handful of times. This rearrangement joins TRBV12-3 or TRBV12-4 to TRBJ2-7; perhaps TRBD2 as D (7 bases). V was trimmed by 6 bases and J by 0 bases, leaving 15 bases between them. The CDR3 loop spans 15 amino acids. DNA for the CDR3: TGTGCCAGCAGGGCGGGGGCAGGGATCTCCTACGAGCAGTACTTC. It translates to CASRAGAGISYEQYF.

There are a few counts of this clonotype. The V and J genes are TRBV29-1 and TRBJ2-5; 9 bases fit TRBD2. With 4 bases clipped from V and 4 bases from J, the junction kept 7 bases outside the gene matches. The CDR3 contains 14 residues. Germline-derived CDR1 and CDR2 are SQVTM and ANQGSEA. The CDR3 spells CSVAGLARPETQYF. The CDR3, as DNA: TGCAGCGTTGCCGGACTAGCGAGGCCAGAGACCCAGTACTTC. Combining the CDR3 with reference TRBV29-1 and TRBJ2-5 gives the whole variable domain SAVISQKPSRDICQRGTSLTIQCQVDSQVTMMFWYRQQPGQSLTLIATANQGSEATYESGFVIDKFPISRPNLTFSTLTVSNMSPEDSSIYLCSVAGLARPETQYFGPGTRLLVL.

This clonotype has just a few counts. The V and J genes are TRBV6-6 and TRBJ2-5, with D possibly TRBD2 on 6 matching bases. Germline V gene lookup returns CDR1 MNHNY and CDR2 SVGAGI (reference sequence). The CDR3 runs 13 residues. The V end was cut by 6 bases, the J end by 3 bases, with 11 bases between. CDR3 nucleotides: TGTGCCAGCAGAGTTGGGGGGAAAGAGACCCAGTACTTC. Residues: CASRVGGKETQYF.

This rearrangement joins TRBV2 to TRBJ2-1; 7 bases are a match to TRBD1. This CDR3 is built from 16 residues. V lost 8 bases and J lost 6; bases outside the gene matches: 16. Germline values: CDR1 SNHLY, CDR2 FYNNEI. CDR3 residues: CASGVRQGEQLNEQFF. The CDR3 nucleotides are TGTGCCAGCGGGGTGCGACAGGGTGAACAACTCAATGAGCAGTTCTTC.

The chain has TRBV20-1 and TRBJ2-3, with TRBD2 identical over 11 bases. The germline CDR1 and CDR2 sequences are DFQATT and SNEGSKA (reference sequence). The CDR3 sequence is 15 residues long. V was clipped by 3 bases and J by 4 bases; unmatched bases: 6. Written as DNA, the CDR3 is TGCAGTGCTAGTTTTGGGACTAGCGGATCAGATACGCAGTATTTT. Translating gives CSASFGTSGSDTQYF.

The chain is built from TRBV10-3 and TRBJ2-2, with 8 bases that match TRBD1. Germline V gives CDR1 ENHRY, CDR2 SYGVKD. This CDR3 region has 15 residues. V was clipped by 10 bases and J by 3 bases; unmatched bases: 10. The CDR3 sequence is CANPTGVHHTGELFF. The CDR3 DNA reads as TGTGCCAACCCGACAGGGGTTCATCACACCGGGGAGCTGTTTTTT.

This clonotype was observed many times. This chain connects TRBV5-6 to TRBJ1-2; D possibly corresponds to TRBD1 (5 bases). The ends were cut back, 2 bases at V and 2 bases at J, with 13 bases in the middle. Per germline, CDR1 SGHDT and CDR2 YYEEEE. This CDR3 region has 15 residues. The CDR3 here is CASSFISTVNYGYTF. The CDR3 region has the DNA TGTGCCAGCAGCTTCATATCGACAGTAAACTATGGCTACACCTTC.

The CDR3 coding sequence is TGCAGTGCCCCAAGGGGGCGGGGGGCCCCCAAGTACTTC. This sequence encodes CSAPRGRGAPKYF. The rearrangement uses TRBV20-1 and TRBJ2-5; D is perhaps TRBD2 (8 bases). Germline CDR1 is DFQATT and CDR2 is SNEGSKA (reference sequence). V was cut by 6 bases and J by 12 bases, with 23 bases left in between. The CDR3 is made up of 13 amino acids.

The chain has TRBV6-2 or TRBV6-3 and TRBJ2-7; D is possibly TRBD1 or TRBD2 (5 bases each). The germline V gene has CDR1 MNHEY and CDR2 SVGEGT. The ends were cut back, 0 bases at V and 6 bases at J, with 15 bases in the middle. The CDR3 extends over 15 amino acids. The CDR3 is CASSYSKRGPGEQYF. DNA for the CDR3: TGTGCCAGCAGTTACTCGAAGAGGGGCCCCGGCGAGCAGTACTTC.

The chain links TRBV6-5 to TRBJ2-7; D unclear. The CDR3 runs 12 residues. Trimming removed 5 bases from V and 4 bases from J, with 9 bases in between. Germline CDR1 and CDR2: MNHEY and SVGAGI. For the CDR3, the DNA is TGTGCCAGCAGTACGCCCCCGTACGAGCAGTACTTC. Its protein is CASSTPPYEQYF.

This clonotype was seen repeatedly, ten times or more. This sequence joins TRBV11-2 and TRBJ2-3; 7 bases map to TRBD1. V shed 4 bases, J shed 0 bases, and the junction held 7 bases outside the gene matches. The CDR3 has 16 residues. Per germline, CDR1 SGHAT and CDR2 FQNNGV. CDR3 region: CASSSGQLGSTDTQYF. Written as DNA, the CDR3 is TGTGCCAGCAGCTCGGGACAGTTAGGGAGCACAGATACGCAGTATTTT.

The chain employs TRBV9 and TRBJ2-1; D unresolved. V was shortened by 0 bases and J by 7 bases, with 14 bases between the two germline ends. This CDR3 is built from 15 residues. Germline-derived CDR1 and CDR2 are SGDLS and YYNGEE. Written as DNA, the CDR3 is TGTGCCAGCAGCGTAGAGGCTGGAGTGGGGAATGAGCAGTTCTTC. Translating gives CASSVEAGVGNEQFF.